This T cell receptor beta chain was sequenced for a study of T cell repertoires in cytomegalovirus infection. Study in general: CMV epitopes, recently identified HLA-C-restricted and well-studied HLA-B-restricted, were used.

Study results and limitations: Identification of carriers of CMV plus the relevant HLA was performed using cumulative public TCR beta family frequency. In two of eight donors, the top clonotype was HLA-C-restricted CMV-specific.

Notes on this clonotype: Its antigen is not identified.

This CDR3 is built from 13 residues. V shed 11 bases and J shed 9 bases, with 20 bases lying between them. CDR1 is SGHTA and CDR2 is FQGNSA in the germline V gene. TCRdb ran MiXCR on the reads and lists one entry per CDR3 protein. The sample holds a few hundred thousand distinct CDR3 sequences, around a quarter seen once. This sequence joins TRBV7-2 and TRBJ2-1, with TRBD2 as a possible D gene (7 bases). This receptor was identified in a human donor in good health (CMV status not recorded). Some clones in this sample may be carry-over from other donors' samples. The sample was cultured PBMCs, taken from culture after CMV antigen stimulation. The CDR3 nucleotides read TGTGCCGGGGGGGTGGGGAGGGGGGGTGAGCAGTTCTTC. Translated: CAGGVGRGGEQFF.